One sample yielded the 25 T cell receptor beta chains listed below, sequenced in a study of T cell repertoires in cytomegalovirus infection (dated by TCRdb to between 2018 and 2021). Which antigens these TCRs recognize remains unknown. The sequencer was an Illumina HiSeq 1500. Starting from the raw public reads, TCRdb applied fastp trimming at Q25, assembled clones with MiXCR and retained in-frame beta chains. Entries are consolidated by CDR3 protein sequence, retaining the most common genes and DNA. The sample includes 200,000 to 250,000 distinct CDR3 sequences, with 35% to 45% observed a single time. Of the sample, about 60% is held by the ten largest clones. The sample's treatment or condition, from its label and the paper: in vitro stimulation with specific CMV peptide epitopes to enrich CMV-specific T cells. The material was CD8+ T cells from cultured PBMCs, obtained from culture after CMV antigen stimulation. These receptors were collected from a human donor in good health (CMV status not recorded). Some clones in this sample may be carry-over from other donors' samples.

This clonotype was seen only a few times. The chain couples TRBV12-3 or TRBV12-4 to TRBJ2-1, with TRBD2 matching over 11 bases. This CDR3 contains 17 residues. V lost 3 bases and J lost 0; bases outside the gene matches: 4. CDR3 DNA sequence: TGTGCCAGCAGTTTGCTAGCGGGGGGCTACTCCTACAATGAGCAGTTCTTC. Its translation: CASSLLAGGYSYNEQFF.

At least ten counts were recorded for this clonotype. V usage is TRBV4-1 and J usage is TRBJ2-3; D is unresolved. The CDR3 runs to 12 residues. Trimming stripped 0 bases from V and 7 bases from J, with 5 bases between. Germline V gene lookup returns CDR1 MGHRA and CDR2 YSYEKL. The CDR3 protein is CASSQDSYTQYF. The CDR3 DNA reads TGCGCCAGCAGCCAAGATTCATATACGCAGTATTTT.

This CDR3 reads CASRGGRADEQYF. In nucleotides, the CDR3 is TGTGCCAGCAGAGGCGGGAGGGCCGACGAGCAGTACTTC. The rearrangement links TRBV27 to TRBJ2-7, with 9 bases fitting TRBD2. This CDR3 contains 13 residues. Germline V gives CDR1 MNHEY, CDR2 SMNVEV (reference sequence). With 6 bases clipped from V and 5 bases from J, the junction kept 5 bases outside the gene matches.

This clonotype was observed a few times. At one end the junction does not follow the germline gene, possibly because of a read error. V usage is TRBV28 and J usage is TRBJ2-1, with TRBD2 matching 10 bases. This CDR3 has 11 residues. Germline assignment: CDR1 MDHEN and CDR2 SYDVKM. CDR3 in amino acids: CASSLGTSANF. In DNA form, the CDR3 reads TGTGCCAGCAGTTTAGGGACTAGCGCCAACTTC.

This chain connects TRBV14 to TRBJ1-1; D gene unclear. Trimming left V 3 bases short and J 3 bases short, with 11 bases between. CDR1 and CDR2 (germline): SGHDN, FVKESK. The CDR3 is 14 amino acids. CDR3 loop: CASSHLSKYTEAFF. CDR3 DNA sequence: TGTGCCAGCAGCCATTTGAGCAAGTACACTGAAGCTTTCTTT.

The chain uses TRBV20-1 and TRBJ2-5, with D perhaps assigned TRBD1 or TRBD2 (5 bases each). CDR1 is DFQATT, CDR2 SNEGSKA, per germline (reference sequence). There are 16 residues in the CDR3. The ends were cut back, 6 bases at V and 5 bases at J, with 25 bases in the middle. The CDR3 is CSATGSQGVEWETQYF. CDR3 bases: TGCAGTGCCACGGGATCTCAGGGAGTTGAGTGGGAGACCCAGTACTTC.

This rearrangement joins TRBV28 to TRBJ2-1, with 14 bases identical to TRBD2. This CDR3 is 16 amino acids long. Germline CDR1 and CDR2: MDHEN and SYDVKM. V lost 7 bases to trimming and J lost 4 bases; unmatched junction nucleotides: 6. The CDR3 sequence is CASTGTSGRYYNEQFF. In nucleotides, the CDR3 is TGTGCCAGCACCGGGACTAGCGGGAGATATTACAATGAGCAGTTCTTC.

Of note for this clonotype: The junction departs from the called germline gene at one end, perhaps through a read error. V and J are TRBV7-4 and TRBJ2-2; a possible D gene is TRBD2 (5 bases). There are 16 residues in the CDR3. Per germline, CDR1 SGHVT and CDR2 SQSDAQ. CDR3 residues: CASSLRTESHTGELFF. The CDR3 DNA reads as TGTGCAAGCAGCTTAAGGACTGAGAGCCACACCGGGGAGCTGTTTTTT.

CDR3 in amino acids: CASRDGGTEAFF. The CDR3 DNA follows: TGTGCCAGCAGGGACGGAGGCACTGAAGCTTTCTTT. The rearrangement joins TRBV7-9 to TRBJ1-1; D uncertain. CDR3 size: 12 residues. V lost 6 bases, J lost 4 bases, and 9 bases lay in between. The V gene's germline CDR1 is SEHNR and CDR2 FQNEAQ (reference sequence).

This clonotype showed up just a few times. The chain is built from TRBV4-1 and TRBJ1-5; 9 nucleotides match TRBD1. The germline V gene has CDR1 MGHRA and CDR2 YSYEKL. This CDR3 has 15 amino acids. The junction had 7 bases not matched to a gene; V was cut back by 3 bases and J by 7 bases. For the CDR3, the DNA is TGCGCCAGCAGCCATATAACAGGGGGCGAACAGCCCCAGCATTTT. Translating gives CASSHITGGEQPQHF.

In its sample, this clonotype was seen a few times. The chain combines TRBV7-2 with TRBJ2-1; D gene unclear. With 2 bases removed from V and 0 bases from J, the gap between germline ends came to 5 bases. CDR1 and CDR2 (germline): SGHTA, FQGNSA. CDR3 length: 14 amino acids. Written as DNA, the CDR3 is TGTGCCAGCAGCTTAAGAAGCTCCTACAATGAGCAGTTCTTC. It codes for CASSLRSSYNEQFF.

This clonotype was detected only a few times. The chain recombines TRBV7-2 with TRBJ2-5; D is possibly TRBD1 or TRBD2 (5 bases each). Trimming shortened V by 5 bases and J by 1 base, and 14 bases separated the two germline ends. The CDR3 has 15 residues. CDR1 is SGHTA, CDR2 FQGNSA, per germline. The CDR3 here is CASSAGTEGQETQYF. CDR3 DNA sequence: TGTGCCAGCAGCGCAGGGACCGAGGGCCAAGAGACCCAGTACTTC.

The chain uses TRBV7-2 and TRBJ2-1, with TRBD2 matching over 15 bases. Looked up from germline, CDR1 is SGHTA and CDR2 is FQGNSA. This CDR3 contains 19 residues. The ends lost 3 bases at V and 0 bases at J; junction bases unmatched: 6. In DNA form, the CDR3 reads TGTGCCAGCAGCTTCGGACTAGCGGGAGGGCCTGGCTCCTACAATGAGCAGTTCTTC. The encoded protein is CASSFGLAGGPGSYNEQFF.

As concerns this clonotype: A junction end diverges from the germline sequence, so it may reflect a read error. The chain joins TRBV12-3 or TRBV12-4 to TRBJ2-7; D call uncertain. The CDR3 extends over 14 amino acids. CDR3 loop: CASSFNRLSYEQYF. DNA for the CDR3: TGTGCAAGCAGTTTCAACCGGTTATCCTACGAGCAGTACTTC.

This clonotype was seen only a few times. The CDR3 nucleotides are TGTGCCAGCAGCCCTTCGGTGGGGGACTATACTTCCTACGAGCAGTACTTC. Its protein is CASSPSVGDYTSYEQYF. This chain links TRBV27 with TRBJ2-7, with 7 positions matching TRBD2. The germline V gene encodes CDR1 MNHEY and CDR2 SMNVEV (reference sequence). CDR3 length: 17 amino acids. Losses at the gene ends were 6 bases for V and 1 base for J; bases not matched to a gene: 15.

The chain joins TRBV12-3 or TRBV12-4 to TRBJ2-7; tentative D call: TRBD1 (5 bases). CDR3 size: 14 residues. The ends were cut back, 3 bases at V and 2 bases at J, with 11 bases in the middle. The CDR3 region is CASSLGRGTYEQYF. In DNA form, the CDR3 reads TGTGCCAGCAGTTTGGGTAGGGGTACCTACGAGCAGTACTTC.

CDR3 loop: CASSYSGQFGTEAFF. For the CDR3, the DNA is TGTGCCAGCAGTTACTCTGGGCAGTTTGGCACTGAAGCTTTCTTT. This chain connects TRBV6-5 to TRBJ1-1; D not resolved. The CDR3 loop spans 15 amino acids. Trimming pared 0 bases from V and 4 bases from J, leaving 12 bases between. The germline V gene encodes CDR1 MNHEY and CDR2 SVGAGI.

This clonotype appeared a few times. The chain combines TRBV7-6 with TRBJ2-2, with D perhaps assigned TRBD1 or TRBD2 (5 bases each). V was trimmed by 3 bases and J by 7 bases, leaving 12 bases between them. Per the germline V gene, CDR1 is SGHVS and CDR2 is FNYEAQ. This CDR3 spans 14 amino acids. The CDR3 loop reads CASSLTGGHGELFF. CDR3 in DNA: TGTGCCAGCAGCTTGACTGGGGGTCACGGGGAGCTGTTTTTT.

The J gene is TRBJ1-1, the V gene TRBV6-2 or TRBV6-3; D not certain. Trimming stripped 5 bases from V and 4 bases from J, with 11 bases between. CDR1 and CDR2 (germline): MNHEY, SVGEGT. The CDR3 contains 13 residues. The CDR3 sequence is CASSAPTLTEAFF. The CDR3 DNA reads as TGTGCCAGCAGTGCCCCCACCCTCACTGAAGCTTTCTTT.

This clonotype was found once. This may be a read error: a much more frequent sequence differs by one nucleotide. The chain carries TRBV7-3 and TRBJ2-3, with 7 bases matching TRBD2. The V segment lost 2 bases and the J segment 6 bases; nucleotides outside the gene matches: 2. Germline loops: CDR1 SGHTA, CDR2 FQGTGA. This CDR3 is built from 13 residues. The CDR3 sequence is CASSLAGVDTQYF. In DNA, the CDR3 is TGTGCCAGCAGCTTAGCGGGAGTTGATACGCAGTATTTT.

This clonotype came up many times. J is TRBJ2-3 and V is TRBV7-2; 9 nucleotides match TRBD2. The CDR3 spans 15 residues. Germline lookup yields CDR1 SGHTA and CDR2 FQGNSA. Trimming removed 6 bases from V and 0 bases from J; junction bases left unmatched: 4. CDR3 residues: CASRHSGRSTDTQYF. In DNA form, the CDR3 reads TGTGCCAGCAGACATAGCGGGAGAAGCACAGATACGCAGTATTTT.

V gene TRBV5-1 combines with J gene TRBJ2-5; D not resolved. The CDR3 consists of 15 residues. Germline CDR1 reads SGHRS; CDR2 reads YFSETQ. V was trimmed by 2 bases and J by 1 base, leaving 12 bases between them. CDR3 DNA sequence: TGCGCCAGCAGCTTCCCTGATGCGATCCAAGAGACCCAGTACTTC. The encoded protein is CASSFPDAIQETQYF.

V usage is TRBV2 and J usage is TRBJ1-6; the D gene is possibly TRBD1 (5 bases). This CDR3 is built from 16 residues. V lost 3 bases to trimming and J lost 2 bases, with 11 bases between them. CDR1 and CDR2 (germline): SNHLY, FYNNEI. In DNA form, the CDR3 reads TGTGCCAGCAGTGACTCCATGGGGGCCTATAATTCACCCCTCCACTTT. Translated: CASSDSMGAYNSPLHF.

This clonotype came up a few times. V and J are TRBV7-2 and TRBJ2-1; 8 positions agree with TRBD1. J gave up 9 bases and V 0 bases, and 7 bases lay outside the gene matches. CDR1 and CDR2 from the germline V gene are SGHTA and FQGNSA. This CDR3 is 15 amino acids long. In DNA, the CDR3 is TGTGCCAGCAGCTTAGCCTTGGGAACAGGGGGTGAGCAGTTCTTC. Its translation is CASSLALGTGGEQFF.

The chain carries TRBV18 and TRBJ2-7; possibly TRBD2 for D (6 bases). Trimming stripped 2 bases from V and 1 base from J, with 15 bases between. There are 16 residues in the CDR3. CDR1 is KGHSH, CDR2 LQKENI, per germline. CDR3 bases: TGTGCCAGCTCACCATCTGGAGGGCTTCTTTCCTACGAGCAGTACTTC. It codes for CASSPSGGLLSYEQYF.